The rows below give T cell receptor beta chains drawn from one sample of a study of shared clonotypes between healthy human individuals. Generated by immunoSEQ multiplex PCR, the TCRdb table keeps only in-frame clones and is missing some. Found here are 2 million to 2.5 million clones, almost 96% of them singletons; the top ten hold more than 0.1%. Material: naive CD4+ T cells sorted from blood. Source of these receptors: a man aged 18 to 30 in good health. Each CDR3 is given with its conserved first and last residue. The order of the fields is J gene, clone size, D gene, V gene, CDR3 protein, CDR3 DNA. A D gene is named only where the DNA matches it firmly. Size is stated for part of the rows, as once, few or many counts, or as a class when the clone is expanded.

J gene: TRBJ2-7
clone size: -
D gene: -
V gene: TRBV7-2
CDR3 protein: CASSLVGSLSYEQYF
CDR3 DNA: TGTGCCAGCAGCTTAGTCGGCAGTCTCTCCTACGAGCAGTACTTC

J gene: TRBJ1-5
clone size: -
D gene: TRBD1
V gene: TRBV6-1
CDR3 protein: CASSASGTVHWPQHF
CDR3 DNA: TGTGCCAGCAGTGCTTCCGGGACAGTACATTGGCCCCAGCATTTT

J gene: TRBJ2-7
clone size: once
D gene: -
V gene: TRBV2
CDR3 protein: CASSVARAYEQYF
CDR3 DNA: TGTGCCAGCAGTGTTGCCAGGGCCTACGAGCAGTACTTC

J gene: TRBJ2-1
clone size: -
D gene: TRBD2
V gene: TRBV5-1
CDR3 protein: CASSLGLAETNEQFF
CDR3 DNA: TGCGCCAGCAGCTTGGGACTAGCGGAAACCAATGAGCAGTTCTTC

J gene: TRBJ1-2
clone size: -
D gene: -
V gene: TRBV7-2
CDR3 protein: CASSLALQYGYTF
CDR3 DNA: TGTGCCAGCAGCTTAGCGCTTCAGTATGGCTACACCTTC

J gene: TRBJ2-7
clone size: -
D gene: -
V gene: TRBV18
CDR3 protein: CASSPNSLSYEQYF
CDR3 DNA: TGTGCCAGCTCACCAAACAGCCTCTCCTACGAGCAGTACTTC

J gene: TRBJ1-2
clone size: -
D gene: -
V gene: TRBV6-1
CDR3 protein: CASSEFGYTF
CDR3 DNA: TGTGCCAGCAGTGAGTTTGGCTACACCTTC

J gene: TRBJ1-1
clone size: -
D gene: TRBD1
V gene: TRBV10-3
CDR3 protein: CAISEEGANTEAFF
CDR3 DNA: TGTGCCATCAGTGAGGAGGGGGCGAACACTGAAGCTTTCTTT

J gene: TRBJ2-7
clone size: -
D gene: TRBD2
V gene: TRBV5-4
CDR3 protein: CASSRLAGEGYEQYF
CDR3 DNA: TGTGCCAGCAGCCGTCTAGCGGGAGAAGGGTACGAGCAGTACTTC

J gene: TRBJ1-2
clone size: -
D gene: TRBD1
V gene: TRBV28
CDR3 protein: CASSLSGGGYGYTF
CDR3 DNA: TGTGCCAGCAGTTTATCAGGGGGCGGCTATGGCTACACCTTC

J gene: TRBJ1-2
clone size: -
D gene: TRBD1
V gene: TRBV27
CDR3 protein: CASSLFSVSHDRGFGYTF
CDR3 DNA: TGTGCCAGCAGTTTATTTTCTGTTTCCCATGACAGGGGATTTGGCTACACCTTC

J gene: TRBJ1-2
clone size: -
D gene: TRBD1
V gene: TRBV6-1
CDR3 protein: CASKPGQNYGYTF
CDR3 DNA: TGTGCCAGCAAACCGGGACAGAACTATGGCTACACCTTC

J gene: TRBJ1-4
clone size: -
D gene: TRBD1
V gene: TRBV28
CDR3 protein: CASSQPTGRGKLFF
CDR3 DNA: TGTGCCAGCAGTCAACCGACAGGGAGGGGAAAACTGTTTTTT

J gene: TRBJ1-2
clone size: -
D gene: -
V gene: TRBV7-2
CDR3 protein: CASSLDRFYGYTF
CDR3 DNA: TGTGCCAGCAGCTTAGATCGGTTCTATGGCTACACCTTC

J gene: TRBJ1-1
clone size: -
D gene: TRBD1
V gene: TRBV13
CDR3 protein: CASSLRTGSPEAFF
CDR3 DNA: TGTGCCAGCAGCTTACGGACAGGGAGCCCTGAAGCTTTCTTT

J gene: TRBJ2-7
clone size: -
D gene: -
V gene: TRBV6-1
CDR3 protein: CASSEDSANSYEQYF
CDR3 DNA: TGTGCCAGCAGCGAGGACAGTGCGAATAGCTACGAGCAGTACTTC

J gene: TRBJ2-3
clone size: -
D gene: TRBD2
V gene: TRBV5-1
CDR3 protein: CASSLALASGGRTDTQYF
CDR3 DNA: TGCGCCAGCAGCTTGGCCCTGGCTAGCGGGGGCCGCACAGATACGCAGTATTTT

J gene: TRBJ1-5
clone size: -
D gene: -
V gene: TRBV6-1
CDR3 protein: CASSEDGQGRQPQHF
CDR3 DNA: TGTGCCAGCAGTGAAGATGGGCAGGGAAGGCAGCCCCAGCATTTT

J gene: TRBJ2-2
clone size: -
D gene: -
V gene: TRBV15
CDR3 protein: CATRAGYTGELFF
CDR3 DNA: TGTGCCACCAGAGCCGGGTACACCGGGGAGCTGTTTTTT

J gene: TRBJ2-1
clone size: -
D gene: TRBD1
V gene: TRBV4-1
CDR3 protein: CASSQSYSGTGGNEQFF
CDR3 DNA: TGCGCCAGCAGCCAGAGTTACTCCGGGACAGGGGGAAATGAGCAGTTCTTC

J gene: TRBJ2-2
clone size: -
D gene: TRBD2
V gene: TRBV2
CDR3 protein: CASSAWAGVGGELFF
CDR3 DNA: TGTGCCAGCAGTGCTTGGGCGGGAGTTGGCGGGGAGCTGTTTTTT

J gene: TRBJ2-3
clone size: -
D gene: -
V gene: TRBV29-1
CDR3 protein: CSLRGADTQYF
CDR3 DNA: TGCAGCCTGAGGGGTGCAGATACGCAGTATTTT

J gene: TRBJ2-7
clone size: -
D gene: -
V gene: TRBV20-1
CDR3 protein: CSARDDREQYF
CDR3 DNA: TGCAGTGCTAGAGATGACAGGGAGCAGTACTTC

J gene: TRBJ1-2
clone size: -
D gene: -
V gene: TRBV19
CDR3 protein: CASSGISSALGIYGYTF
CDR3 DNA: TGTGCCAGTAGCGGTATTTCGTCAGCTCTAGGTATCTATGGCTACACCTTC

J gene: TRBJ1-2
clone size: -
D gene: TRBD1
V gene: TRBV6-5
CDR3 protein: CASSYSGTDGYTF
CDR3 DNA: TGTGCCAGCAGTTACTCCGGGACAGATGGCTACACCTTC

J gene: TRBJ1-2
clone size: -
D gene: -
V gene: TRBV10-3
CDR3 protein: CAISDRIGANYGYTF
CDR3 DNA: TGTGCCATCAGTGACCGTATAGGAGCTAACTATGGCTACACCTTC

J gene: TRBJ1-2
clone size: -
D gene: -
V gene: TRBV28
CDR3 protein: CASSLPEDRGYGYTF
CDR3 DNA: TGTGCCAGCAGTTTACCCGAGGACCGGGGCTATGGCTACACCTTC

J gene: TRBJ2-5
clone size: -
D gene: TRBD1
V gene: TRBV30
CDR3 protein: CAWRQQGTETQYF
CDR3 DNA: TGTGCCTGGAGACAACAGGGGACAGAGACCCAGTACTTC

J gene: TRBJ2-6
clone size: once
D gene: -
V gene: TRBV6-4
CDR3 protein: CASSERVGAGANVLTF
CDR3 DNA: TGTGCCAGCAGTGAAAGAGTTGGGGCTGGGGCCAACGTCCTGACTTTC

J gene: TRBJ1-6
clone size: once
D gene: -
V gene: TRBV7-7
CDR3 protein: CASSFRGVNSPLHF
CDR3 DNA: TGTGCTAGCAGCTTTCGGGGGGTTAATTCACCCCTCCACTTT

J gene: TRBJ1-2
clone size: once
D gene: -
V gene: TRBV19
CDR3 protein: CASRPQTGGYGYTF
CDR3 DNA: TGTGCCAGTAGACCTCAAACCGGGGGGTATGGCTACACCTTC

J gene: TRBJ2-7
clone size: -
D gene: TRBD1
V gene: TRBV30
CDR3 protein: CAWSGDSSYEQYF
CDR3 DNA: TGTGCCTGGAGTGGGGACAGCTCCTACGAGCAGTACTTC

J gene: TRBJ1-5
clone size: -
D gene: TRBD1
V gene: TRBV5-6
CDR3 protein: CASSLDGRQGGNQPQHF
CDR3 DNA: TGTGCCAGCAGCTTGGATGGGCGGCAGGGGGGAAATCAGCCCCAGCATTTT

J gene: TRBJ1-6
clone size: -
D gene: -
V gene: TRBV30
CDR3 protein: CAGRLGNSPLHF
CDR3 DNA: TGTGCCGGCAGGTTGGGGAATTCACCCCTCCACTTT

J gene: TRBJ2-1
clone size: -
D gene: -
V gene: TRBV5-1
CDR3 protein: CATRDTHNEQFF
CDR3 DNA: TGCGCCACCAGGGACACTCACAATGAGCAGTTCTTC

J gene: TRBJ2-6
clone size: -
D gene: -
V gene: TRBV25-1
CDR3 protein: CATSTAGAGANVLTF
CDR3 DNA: TGTGCCACCAGTACCGCAGGTGCTGGGGCCAACGTCCTGACTTTC

J gene: TRBJ2-5
clone size: once
D gene: TRBD1
V gene: TRBV30
CDR3 protein: CARRGRETQYF
CDR3 DNA: TGTGCCCGAAGGGGGCGAGAGACCCAGTACTTC

J gene: TRBJ1-6
clone size: -
D gene: TRBD1
V gene: TRBV11-2
CDR3 protein: CASSTQGIYNSPLHF
CDR3 DNA: TGTGCCAGCAGCACACAGGGGATTTATAATTCACCCCTCCACTTT

J gene: TRBJ2-3
clone size: -
D gene: TRBD2
V gene: TRBV28
CDR3 protein: CASTRSGGPSTDTQYF
CDR3 DNA: TGTGCCAGCACGCGTAGCGGGGGGCCAAGCACAGATACGCAGTATTTT

J gene: TRBJ1-2
clone size: -
D gene: TRBD1
V gene: TRBV18
CDR3 protein: CASSRDRGSLYGYTF
CDR3 DNA: TGTGCCAGCTCCCGGGACAGGGGCTCCCTCTATGGCTACACCTTC

J gene: TRBJ2-6
clone size: -
D gene: -
V gene: TRBV4-1
CDR3 protein: CASSQDSPGAKGANVLTF
CDR3 DNA: TGCGCCAGCAGCCAAGATTCACCGGGGGCGAAGGGGGCCAACGTCCTGACTTTC

J gene: TRBJ2-3
clone size: -
D gene: -
V gene: TRBV27
CDR3 protein: CASSFWAADYTDTQYF
CDR3 DNA: TGTGCCAGCAGTTTCTGGGCAGCGGATTACACAGATACGCAGTATTTT